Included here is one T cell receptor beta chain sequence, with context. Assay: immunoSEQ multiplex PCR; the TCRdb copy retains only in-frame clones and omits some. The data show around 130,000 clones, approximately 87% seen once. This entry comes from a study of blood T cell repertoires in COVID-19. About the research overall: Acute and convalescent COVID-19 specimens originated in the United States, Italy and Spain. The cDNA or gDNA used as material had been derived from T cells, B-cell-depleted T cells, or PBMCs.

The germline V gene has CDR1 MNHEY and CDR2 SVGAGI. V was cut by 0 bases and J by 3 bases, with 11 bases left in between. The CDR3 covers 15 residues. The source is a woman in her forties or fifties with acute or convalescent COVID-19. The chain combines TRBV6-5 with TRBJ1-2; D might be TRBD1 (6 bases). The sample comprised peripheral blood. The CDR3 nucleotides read TGTGCCAGCAGTTACTCCAACAGGGAATACTATGGCTACACCTTC. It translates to CASSYSNREYYGYTF.